These 32 T cell receptor beta chains were sequenced from one sample in a study of T-cell reconstitution after alpha-beta-depleted transplantation in children. Unique molecular identifiers were used in preparing the TCRbeta library. TCRdb processed the PCR reads anew with MiXCR; each CDR3 protein has one entry. The data contain about 230,000 distinct CDR3 sequences, 11% of them singletons. Sequenced here: PBMCs, sampled before TCRalphabeta/CD19-depleted stem cell transplant. The receptors originated from a child under two years old with acute myeloid leukemia, due to receive a stem cell transplant.

A note on this clonotype: A read error is possible here, since a much larger clone lies one base away. The rearrangement joins TRBV20-1 to TRBJ2-1, with a weak D call TRBD1 (7 bases). Germline V gives CDR1 DFQATT, CDR2 SNEGSKA (reference sequence). This CDR3 contains 14 residues. The CDR3 region is CNAGQLSSYNEQFF. The DNA for the CDR3 is TGCAATGCGGGACAGTTAAGCTCCTACAATGAGCAGTTCTTC.

The table lists this clonotype with many counts. The chain uses TRBV20-1 and TRBJ2-1, with 11 bases lining up with TRBD2. Germline assignment: CDR1 DFQATT and CDR2 SNEGSKA (reference sequence). CDR3 length equals 15 residues. The junction had 9 bases not matched to a gene; V was cut back by 6 bases and J by 5 bases. CDR3 bases: TGCAGTGCCCCGGTCGGGACTAGCGGACACAATGAGCAGTTCTTC. Translation: CSAPVGTSGHNEQFF.

This clonotype has ten or more counts. The V gene is TRBV5-1, the J gene TRBJ1-2; D gene uncertain. V was trimmed by 2 bases and J by 5 bases, leaving 13 bases between them. Germline V gene lookup returns CDR1 SGHRS and CDR2 YFSETQ. The CDR3 covers 14 residues. Written as DNA, the CDR3 is TGCGCCAGCAGCTTTACGGGTGTAGAATATGGCTACACCTTC. Protein: CASSFTGVEYGYTF.

This clonotype was found many times. J is TRBJ1-5 and V is TRBV28; D is undetermined. This CDR3 has 13 residues. Germline V lookup: CDR1 MDHEN, CDR2 SYDVKM. Trimming pared 6 bases from V and 9 bases from J, leaving 15 bases between. CDR3 sequence (DNA): TGTGCCAGCAGCACTCCGACCCTGGGGCCCCAGCATTTT. This encodes CASSTPTLGPQHF.

There are many counts of this clonotype. The chain combines TRBV24-1 with TRBJ2-1, with a tentative D call TRBD2 (6 bases). Trimming shortened V by 4 bases and J by 4 bases, and 16 bases separated the two germline ends. Germline loops: CDR1 KGHDR, CDR2 SFDVKD. The CDR3 loop spans 16 amino acids. The CDR3 nucleotides read TGTGCCACCAGTGAGCCTCTGGTCCGGGGGTACAATGAGCAGTTCTTC. Amino acid sequence: CATSEPLVRGYNEQFF.

This clonotype appeared many times. The CDR3 nucleotides are TGTGCCAGCAGCTTAGATGGTGCTTCCTACGAGCAGTACTTC. It encodes CASSLDGASYEQYF. V usage is TRBV7-9 and J usage is TRBJ2-7, with D unresolved. The CDR3 spans 14 residues. V was cut by 1 base and J by 1 base, with 8 bases left in between. CDR1 SEHNR and CDR2 FQNEAQ come from the germline V gene (reference sequence).

This clonotype was observed at least ten times. The genes are TRBV15 and TRBJ2-5, with D possibly matching TRBD2 (5 bases). Trimming took 1 base from V and 7 from J, leaving 7 bases between them. The CDR3 runs 12 residues. In germline, CDR1 is LNHNV, CDR2 YYDKDF (reference sequence). In nucleotides, the CDR3 is TGTGCCACCAGCAGAGGTGGAGGGACCCAGTACTTC. This encodes CATSRGGGTQYF.

Concerning this clonotype itself: One junction end disagrees with the germline gene, perhaps due to a read error. This chain uses TRBV2 with TRBJ2-1, with D perhaps TRBD1 (5 bases). The CDR3 is made up of 13 amino acids. In germline, CDR1 is SNHLY, CDR2 FYNNEI. The CDR3 nucleotides are TGTGCCAGCAGTGAAGGGGCAGACAGTGAGCAGCTCTTC. Translation: CASSEGADSEQLF.

This clonotype was detected ten times or more. This chain connects TRBV20-1 to TRBJ2-5; D may match TRBD1 or TRBD2 (7 bases each). CDR1 and CDR2 from the germline V gene are DFQATT and SNEGSKA (reference sequence). Trimming took 5 bases from V and 5 from J, leaving 18 bases between them. The CDR3 consists of 14 residues. The CDR3 loop reads CSAPGGQGGETQYF. Written as DNA, the CDR3 is TGCAGTGCTCCTGGGGGGCAGGGGGGGGAGACCCAGTACTTC.

At least ten counts were recorded for this clonotype. V gene TRBV20-1 combines with J gene TRBJ2-3; 14 bases are shared with TRBD2. The CDR3 length is 15 residues. V gave up 7 bases and J gave up 3 bases; unmatched junction bases: 6. The germline CDR1 and CDR2 sequences are DFQATT and SNEGSKA (reference sequence). This CDR3 reads CSVETSGGVTDTQYF. In nucleotides, the CDR3 is TGCAGTGTTGAGACTAGCGGGGGGGTAACAGATACGCAGTATTTT.

This clonotype has at least ten counts. The chain joins TRBV3-1 to TRBJ2-1; D gene unclear. The V end lost 3 bases, the J end lost 9 bases, and 9 bases lay between the germline ends. CDR1 and CDR2 (germline): LGHDT, YNNKEL (reference sequence). The CDR3 loop spans 12 amino acids. The CDR3 DNA reads TGTGCCAGCAGCCAGGCTAGTGGTGAGCAGTTCTTC. The encoded protein is CASSQASGEQFF.

The chain has TRBV7-2 and TRBJ2-1, with D tentatively TRBD2 (5 bases). The V gene lost 5 bases and the J gene lost 0 bases, with 14 bases spanning the gap. The CDR3 totals 16 residues. The germline CDR1 and CDR2 sequences are SGHTA and FQGNSA. The CDR3 protein is CASSDTGIRSYNEQFF. The CDR3 DNA reads as TGTGCCAGCAGCGACACCGGGATTCGCTCCTACAATGAGCAGTTCTTC.

This clonotype has ten or more counts. The rearrangement joins TRBV24-1 to TRBJ2-3, with D tentatively TRBD1 (6 bases). This CDR3 is built from 12 residues. CDR1 is KGHDR, CDR2 SFDVKD, per germline. V lost 9 bases and J lost 2, with 8 bases in between. CDR3 sequence: CATGQTTDTQYF. The CDR3 DNA follows: TGTGCCACCGGACAGACCACAGATACGCAGTATTTT.

Remarks on this clonotype: A much larger clone differs from this one at a single base, so this may be a read error. The chain recombines TRBV19 with TRBJ1-1, with D possibly TRBD1 on 5 matching bases. The CDR3 runs 12 residues. Germline CDR1 and CDR2: LNHDA and SQIVND (reference sequence). For the CDR3, the DNA is TGTGCCATTAGTATACCGCAGGGATCGGCTTTCTTT. It is translated as CAISIPQGSAFF.

This clonotype was seen many times. The chain combines TRBV5-1 with TRBJ1-6; D gene uncertain. Trimming left V 3 bases short and J 6 bases short, with 10 bases between. Germline V lookup: CDR1 SGHRS, CDR2 YFSETQ. CDR3 length: 14 residues. The CDR3 region is CASSSAGSNSPLHF. The CDR3 coding sequence is TGCGCCAGCAGCTCCGCCGGGAGTAATTCACCCCTCCACTTT.

This clonotype was seen ten or more times. V is TRBV12-3 or TRBV12-4 and J is TRBJ2-7; 8 nucleotides align to TRBD2. This CDR3 has 15 residues. V was clipped by 1 base and J by 2 bases; unmatched bases: 4. The DNA of the CDR3 is TGTGCCAGCAGTTTAGGGGGACTAGGCACCTACGAGCAGTACTTC. Protein product: CASSLGGLGTYEQYF.

This clonotype has ten or more counts. The rearrangement links TRBV20-1 to TRBJ1-2; 7 positions agree with TRBD1. The CDR3 is 13 residues long. The ends lost 4 bases at V and 3 bases at J; junction bases unmatched: 5. The V gene's germline CDR1 is DFQATT and CDR2 SNEGSKA (reference sequence). In DNA, the CDR3 is TGCAGTGCTACGGCAGGGGGTGACTATGGCTACACCTTC. Protein product: CSATAGGDYGYTF.

V usage is TRBV29-1 and J usage is TRBJ2-7; D possibly uses TRBD1 or TRBD2 (5 bases each). The CDR3 loop spans 16 amino acids. The germline V gene has CDR1 SQVTM and CDR2 ANQGSEA. V was pared by 1 base and J by 0 bases, with 16 bases between. CDR3 protein: CSVEGGRGFSSYEQYF. The DNA of the CDR3 is TGCAGCGTTGAAGGCGGCCGGGGCTTTAGCTCCTACGAGCAGTACTTC.

This clonotype was recorded at least ten times. J is TRBJ2-1 and V is TRBV20-1; 8 nucleotides line up with TRBD2. J lost 8 bases, V lost 6 bases, and 12 bases had no gene match. Per germline, CDR1 DFQATT and CDR2 SNEGSKA (reference sequence). This CDR3 comprises 14 residues. CDR3 loop: CSAPPNGRADEQFF. The DNA for the CDR3 is TGCAGTGCCCCCCCTAACGGGAGGGCCGATGAGCAGTTCTTC.

This clonotype was counted at least ten times. This rearrangement joins TRBV11-2 to TRBJ1-4; maybe TRBD1 (6 bases). The germline V gene encodes CDR1 SGHAT and CDR2 FQNNGV. The CDR3 extends over 16 amino acids. Deletions cut 4 bases from V and 2 bases from J, with 14 bases between. The CDR3 DNA follows: TGTGCCAGCAGCTGGCTCAGGGGAAGGACTAATGAAAAACTGTTTTTT. Amino acids: CASSWLRGRTNEKLFF.

In this sample, this clonotype turned up many times. V is TRBV3-1 and J is TRBJ2-7; D remains ambiguous. The germline V and J ends were trimmed by 4 bases and 1 base, with 5 bases remaining between them. This CDR3 comprises 12 residues. Germline V lookup: CDR1 LGHDT, CDR2 YNNKEL (reference sequence). The CDR3: CASSPSSYEQYF. For the CDR3, the DNA is TGTGCCAGCAGCCCCTCATCCTACGAGCAGTACTTC.

This clonotype was seen many times. This sequence joins TRBV4-3 and TRBJ2-6; 7 bases are shared with TRBD1. Germline values: CDR1 LGHNA, CDR2 YSLEER. The CDR3 totals 18 residues. The junction had 8 bases not matched to a gene; V was cut back by 3 bases and J by 0 bases. CDR3 coding DNA: TGCGCCAGCAGCCACAACATTCGGACAGGCTCTGGGGCCAACGTCCTGACTTTC. The encoded protein is CASSHNIRTGSGANVLTF.

Concerning this clonotype: Lacking the conserved final phenylalanine or tryptophan, this CDR3 likely reflects a read error. V gene TRBV12-3 or TRBV12-4 combines with J gene TRBJ2-7; maybe TRBD2 (5 bases). The CDR3 spans 15 residues. Trimming cost V 7 bases and J 4 bases, with 20 bases left between them. The chain's CDR3 is CASILSASRFYEQYL. CDR3 DNA sequence: TGTGCCAGCATCCTTAGCGCGAGCCGATTTTACGAGCAGTACTTA.

This clonotype was counted ten times or more. V is TRBV12-3 or TRBV12-4 and J is TRBJ2-5; no definite D call. This CDR3 comprises 13 residues. Trimming cost V 3 bases and J 5 bases, with 10 bases left between them. The CDR3 protein is CASSFGYTETQYF. CDR3 nucleotide sequence: TGTGCCAGCAGTTTCGGGTACACCGAGACCCAGTACTTC.

This clonotype has a count of ten or more. The chain employs TRBV29-1 and TRBJ2-1, with a possible D match to TRBD1 (6 bases). The CDR3 is 14 residues long. V dropped 4 bases and J dropped 6 bases, with 16 bases sitting between them. From germline, CDR1 is SQVTM and CDR2 ANQGSEA. Here the CDR3 reads CSVAIAGASNEQFF. The CDR3 DNA follows: TGCAGCGTTGCGATCGCAGGGGCTTCCAATGAGCAGTTCTTC.

This clonotype was seen more than once but under ten times. V gene TRBV7-2 combines with J gene TRBJ2-1; D perhaps matches TRBD1 (6 bases). The germline V gene encodes CDR1 SGHTA and CDR2 FQGNSA. The CDR3 consists of 15 residues. The V gene lost 2 bases and the J gene lost 2 bases, with 10 bases spanning the gap. CDR3 loop: CASSLFRDTYNEQFF. The CDR3 region has the DNA TGTGCCAGCAGCTTATTCCGGGACACCTACAATGAGCAGTTCTTC.

This clonotype has ten or more counts. The chain employs TRBV3-1 and TRBJ2-2, with 9 nucleotides matching TRBD2. V gave up 4 bases and J gave up 4 bases; unmatched junction bases: 4. Germline CDR1 LGHDT, CDR2 YNNKEL (reference sequence). The CDR3 extends over 15 amino acids. CDR3 nucleotides: TGTGCCAGCAGCCCCCTAGCGGGAAGCACCGGGGAGCTGTTTTTT. Its protein product is CASSPLAGSTGELFF. Full variable domain (remainder filled in from reference TRBV3-1 and TRBJ2-2): DTAVSQTPKYLVTQMGNDKSIKCEQNLGHDTMYWYKQDSKKFLKIMFSYNNKELIINETVPNRFSPKSPDKAHLNLHINSLELGDSAVYFCASSPLAGSTGELFFGEGSRLTVL.

This clonotype was detected ten times or more. V gene TRBV7-2 combines with J gene TRBJ1-4, with a weak D call TRBD1 (5 bases). Germline V lookup: CDR1 SGHTA, CDR2 FQGNSA. V gave up 0 bases and J gave up 3 bases, with 8 bases separating them. This CDR3 contains 15 residues. CDR3: CASSLASGANEKLFF. CDR3 nucleotides: TGTGCCAGCAGCTTAGCATCGGGGGCTAATGAAAAACTGTTTTTT.

This clonotype was seen repeatedly, ten times or more. The rearrangement links TRBV14 to TRBJ1-5; D gene ambiguous. The CDR3 covers 14 residues. From germline, CDR1 is SGHDN and CDR2 FVKESK. Trimming cost V 1 base and J 1 base, with 5 bases left between them. The CDR3 region is CASSQGGSNQPQHF. In DNA, the CDR3 is TGTGCCAGCAGCCAAGGAGGAAGCAATCAGCCCCAGCATTTT.

The gene calls are TRBV2 and TRBJ2-4; D not certain. From germline, CDR1 is SNHLY and CDR2 FYNNEI. The CDR3 runs 14 residues. The V end lost 1 base, the J end lost 2 bases, and 6 bases lay between the germline ends. The CDR3 region is CASSEEVTKNIQYF. The CDR3 DNA follows: TGTGCCAGCAGTGAAGAGGTTACCAAAAACATTCAGTACTTC.

In its sample, this clonotype was seen many times. The chain employs TRBV11-1 and TRBJ1-2; TRBD1 agrees at 9 bases. Germline values: CDR1 SGHAT, CDR2 FQDESV (reference sequence). V trimming: 5 bases; J trimming: 0 bases; junction bases outside the gene matches: 13. The CDR3 runs to 18 residues. The CDR3 loop is CASSTPGQGKKANYGYTF. The CDR3 bases are TGTGCCAGCAGCACACCGGGACAGGGAAAGAAGGCTAACTATGGCTACACCTTC.

This clonotype was found many times. This chain connects TRBV12-3 or TRBV12-4 to TRBJ1-2; tentatively, D is TRBD1 (5 bases). Trimming left V 3 bases short and J 7 bases short, with 15 bases between. This CDR3 has 14 amino acids. The CDR3 bases are TGTGCCAGCAGTTTTTCGGCAGGGAAGGGTGGCTACACCTTC. Translated, it gives CASSFSAGKGGYTF.